One and the same sample provided the 30 T cell receptor beta chains below, sequenced in a study of CD8+CD57+ T cells in acquired aplastic anemia. CDR3 and TCR beta VDJ profiling relied on a genomic DNA template. In TCRdb, the reads were re-called with MiXCR into one record per CDR3 protein. The sample holds 150,000 to 200,000 distinct CDR3 sequences, about half seen once. Sequenced input: sorted CD4+, CD8+, or CD8+CD57+ T cells (not recorded which) from PBMCs. These receptor sequences come from a human donor in good health.

The CDR3 here is CSAREGGAAYEQYF. For the CDR3, the DNA is TGCAGTGCTAGAGAGGGAGGCGCTGCCTACGAGCAGTACTTC. This chain uses TRBV20-1 with TRBJ2-7, with a weak D call TRBD2 (6 bases). V lost 0 bases to trimming and J lost 2 bases, with 11 bases between them. The germline gives CDR1 DFQATT, CDR2 SNEGSKA (reference sequence). CDR3 length equals 14 residues.

This clonotype came up many times. V usage is TRBV7-6 and J usage is TRBJ2-2; 9 nucleotides line up with TRBD2. The CDR3 has 15 amino acids. CDR1 is SGHVS, CDR2 FNYEAQ, per germline. The V gene end was trimmed by 7 bases and the J gene end by 5 bases; junction bases not matched to a gene: 8. CDR3 loop: CASKLVAGVTGELFF. For the CDR3, the DNA is TGTGCCAGCAAGCTGGTAGCGGGAGTTACCGGGGAGCTGTTTTTT.

This sequence joins TRBV5-6 and TRBJ2-7, with TRBD1 matching over 8 bases. This CDR3 is 17 amino acids long. J lost 3 bases, V lost 3 bases, and 14 bases had no gene match. CDR1 and CDR2 from the germline V gene are SGHDT and YYEEEE. The CDR3 region has the DNA TGTGCCAGCAGCTCGGGTCGACAGGGGATTGTGGACTACGAGCAGTACTTC. It is translated as CASSSGRQGIVDYEQYF.

In this sample, this clonotype turned up many times. Written as DNA, the CDR3 is TGCGCCAGCAGCTTGACAGCTGAGGTGTCTGGAAACACCATATATTTT. This gives the protein CASSLTAEVSGNTIYF. This chain links TRBV5-1 with TRBJ1-3; D ambiguous. The CDR3 has 16 amino acids. Between the trimmed V and J ends, which lost 1 base and 1 base, there was a span of 12 bases. In germline, CDR1 is SGHRS, CDR2 YFSETQ. Based on the CDR3 plus reference TRBV5-1 and TRBJ1-3, the full variable domain is KAGVTQTPRYLIKTRGQQVTLSCSPISGHRSVSWYQQTPGQGLQFLFEYFSETQRNKGNFPGRFSGRQFSNSRSEMNVSTLELGDSALYLCASSLTAEVSGNTIYFGEGSWLTVV.

This clonotype appeared many times. The CDR3 spells CASSLQVPTYNEQFF. CDR3 bases: TGTGCCAGCAGTTTACAGGTGCCAACCTACAATGAGCAGTTCTTC. The chain combines TRBV6-6 with TRBJ2-1; D is perhaps TRBD1 (5 bases). Trimming removed 4 bases at V and 2 bases at J, with 12 bases between. CDR1 is MNHNY and CDR2 is SVGAGI in the germline V gene (reference sequence). The CDR3 is 15 amino acids.

The chain is built from TRBV12-3 or TRBV12-4 and TRBJ2-3; the D gene is possibly TRBD1 (5 bases). V was pared by 0 bases and J by 4 bases, with 8 bases between. The CDR3 is 14 amino acids. The CDR3 region has the DNA TGTGCCAGCAGTTTAGCGCAGGGCCCAGATACGCAGTATTTT. Amino acids: CASSLAQGPDTQYF.

The chain has TRBV2 and TRBJ2-7; 10 nucleotides match TRBD1. The germline gives CDR1 SNHLY, CDR2 FYNNEI. CDR3 size: 14 residues. V was pared by 6 bases and J by 2 bases, with 4 bases of the junction left unmatched. CDR3: CASSSDRGTYEQYF. The CDR3 bases are TGTGCCAGCAGCTCGGACAGGGGGACCTACGAGCAGTACTTC.

The chain combines TRBV5-1 with TRBJ1-6; D possibly corresponds to TRBD1 (6 bases). From germline, CDR1 is SGHRS and CDR2 YFSETQ. CDR3 length equals 15 residues. V was cut by 7 bases and J by 6 bases, with 17 bases left in between. CDR3 protein: CASRGGGDANSPLHF. The CDR3 DNA is TGCGCCAGCCGGGGTGGGGGCGACGCTAATTCACCCCTCCACTTT. Based on the CDR3 plus reference TRBV5-1 and TRBJ1-6, the full variable domain is KAGVTQTPRYLIKTRGQQVTLSCSPISGHRSVSWYQQTPGQGLQFLFEYFSETQRNKGNFPGRFSGRQFSNSRSEMNVSTLELGDSALYLCASRGGGDANSPLHFGNGTRLTVT.

The chain employs TRBV24-1 and TRBJ2-1; 8 bases fit TRBD1. The CDR3 has 15 residues. Germline CDR1 reads KGHDR; CDR2 reads SFDVKD. Trimming took 5 bases from V and 2 from J; bases not matched to a gene: 4. CDR3 sequence (DNA): TGTGCCACCAGTGCCCAGACAGGGGCCTACAATGAGCAGTTCTTC. This codes for CATSAQTGAYNEQFF.

The J gene is TRBJ1-6, the V gene TRBV2; perhaps TRBD1 as D (5 bases). The V and J ends lost 8 bases and 7 bases respectively, with 18 bases between them. The length of the CDR3 is 15 residues. Germline lookup yields CDR1 SNHLY and CDR2 FYNNEI. The CDR3 nucleotides are TGTGCCAGCGCTCCGGGGAGGGGCCTCAATTCACCCCTCCACTTT. Translated, it gives CASAPGRGLNSPLHF.

This clonotype was recorded many times. The V call is TRBV6-1, the J call TRBJ1-2; 7 bases are a match to TRBD1. The ends lost 7 bases at V and 4 bases at J; junction bases unmatched: 9. The CDR3 sequence is 14 residues long. CDR1 and CDR2 (germline): MNHNS, SASEGT. For the CDR3, the DNA is TGTGCCAGCAATCTCGGCGGGACAGCCTATGGCTACACCTTC. Translating it yields CASNLGGTAYGYTF.

CDR3: CASSISGAEQYF. The CDR3 nucleotides read TGTGCCAGTAGTATCTCAGGAGCAGAGCAGTACTTC. This rearrangement joins TRBV19 to TRBJ2-7; no clear D gene. Trimming stripped 3 bases from V and 7 bases from J, with 10 bases between. Germline V gives CDR1 LNHDA, CDR2 SQIVND (reference sequence). The CDR3 is made up of 12 amino acids.

This clonotype came up a few times. J is TRBJ2-1 and V is TRBV24-1, with D possibly being TRBD2 (6 bases). Per the germline V gene, CDR1 is KGHDR and CDR2 is SFDVKD. This CDR3 region has 17 residues. Trimming stripped 4 bases from V and 5 bases from J, with 20 bases between. CDR3 sequence: CATSETPSGFRHNEQFF. The CDR3 DNA reads as TGTGCCACCAGTGAAACCCCGAGCGGGTTTCGCCACAATGAGCAGTTCTTC.

In this sample, this clonotype turned up once. Given a much more abundant clone one base away, this may be a read error. The chain employs TRBV7-4 and TRBJ2-4; D unresolved. V lost 1 base and J 1 base, leaving 5 bases between the germline ends. The CDR3 extends over 14 amino acids. The germline gives CDR1 SGHVT, CDR2 SQSDAQ. The CDR3, as DNA: TGTGCCAGCAGCTTAGAAGATGCCAAAAACATTCAGTACTTC. Protein product: CASSLEDAKNIQYF.

This clonotype was counted at least ten times. The rearrangement links TRBV20-1 to TRBJ2-7; 10 positions agree with TRBD1. Germline V gene sequence: CDR1 DFQATT, CDR2 SNEGSKA (reference sequence). This CDR3 is 14 amino acids long. The V segment lost 5 bases and the J segment 5 bases; nucleotides outside the gene matches: 9. CDR3 loop: CSAGGTGVTHEQYF. CDR3 sequence (DNA): TGCAGTGCTGGCGGGACAGGGGTTACCCACGAGCAGTACTTC.

The V and J genes are TRBV7-9 and TRBJ2-2; D remains ambiguous. With 2 bases removed from V and 5 bases from J, the gap between germline ends came to 9 bases. CDR3 length equals 14 residues. CDR1 and CDR2 (germline): SEHNR, FQNEAQ (reference sequence). The CDR3 loop is CASSLIGATGELFF. CDR3 sequence (DNA): TGTGCCAGCAGCTTAATAGGTGCGACCGGGGAGCTGTTTTTT.

In its sample, this clonotype was seen many times. The chain has TRBV6-6 and TRBJ2-5; TRBD1 might be the D (6 bases). The CDR3 length is 15 residues. Germline CDR1 reads MNHNY; CDR2 reads SVGAGI (reference sequence). V was shortened by 4 bases and J by 5 bases, with 17 bases between the two germline ends. CDR3 sequence (DNA): TGTGCCAGCAGTTCGGCGGCAGGGGAGTTGGAGACCCAGTACTTC. The encoded protein is CASSSAAGELETQYF.

The chain couples TRBV7-9 to TRBJ2-2; possibly TRBD1 for D (6 bases). This CDR3 region has 16 residues. The germline CDR1 and CDR2 sequences are SEHNR and FQNEAQ (reference sequence). V was pared by 10 bases and J by 0 bases, with 18 bases between. The CDR3 DNA is TGTGCCACTTCGTCCGACAGGTCCTCGAACACCGGGGAGCTGTTTTTT. Amino acids: CATSSDRSSNTGELFF.

The table lists this clonotype with many counts. The chain's CDR3 is CATSDPTSRLAGGDNEQFF. CDR3 nucleotides: TGTGCCACCAGTGATCCCACTTCCCGACTAGCGGGAGGGGACAATGAGCAGTTCTTC. J is TRBJ2-1 and V is TRBV24-1, with 14 bases identical to TRBD2. The CDR3 extends over 19 amino acids. The ends lost 3 bases at V and 5 bases at J; junction bases unmatched: 11. Germline V gives CDR1 KGHDR, CDR2 SFDVKD.

The V gene is TRBV5-4, the J gene TRBJ2-7, with D tentatively TRBD1 (6 bases). The germline CDR1 and CDR2 sequences are SGHNT and YYREEE (reference sequence). The CDR3 is 14 residues long. Trimming shortened V by 3 bases and J by 4 bases, and 14 bases separated the two germline ends. CDR3 nucleotides: TGTGCCAGCAGCTCCCAGGGGAAGGGTTACGAGCAGTACTTC. It encodes CASSSQGKGYEQYF.

Ten or more counts support this clonotype. The genes are TRBV6-1 and TRBJ2-5, with 7 bases that match TRBD1. Germline CDR1 is MNHNS and CDR2 is SASEGT. CDR3 length: 14 residues. The V gene end was trimmed by 7 bases and the J gene end by 5 bases; junction bases not matched to a gene: 10. This chain's CDR3 is CASKPDRSLETQYF. The CDR3 DNA reads as TGTGCCAGCAAGCCGGACAGGTCGTTGGAGACCCAGTACTTC.

This clonotype appeared a single time. The junction shows a germline mismatch at one end, possibly a read error. This chain connects TRBV2 to TRBJ1-1; tentative D call: TRBD1 (6 bases). CDR1 is SNHLY and CDR2 is FYNNEI in the germline V gene. The length of the CDR3 is 14 residues. Written as DNA, the CDR3 is TGTGCCGGAGATAAAGGGCAGGGGAACACTGAAGCTTCCTTT. This codes for CAGDKGQGNTEASF.

Worth noting for this clonotype: It is likely a read error, because the conserved phenylalanine at the end of the CDR3 is missing. No DNA is shown, since the ends of the CDR3 on it are uncertain; the CDR3 is the one TCRdb lists. The CDR3 sequence: CASRHPPIEGTKRPST. The V gene is TRBV12-3 or TRBV12-4, the J gene TRBJ2-5. 16 amino acids form the CDR3, both terminal residues included.

Ten or more counts support this clonotype. The rearrangement uses TRBV6-1 and TRBJ2-7, with D uncertain. The ends were cut back, 7 bases at V and 0 bases at J, with 13 bases in the middle. The CDR3 covers 14 residues. Per germline, CDR1 MNHNS and CDR2 SASEGT. CDR3 coding DNA: TGTGCCAGCACCCTGGGCCCCAGCTCCTACGAGCAGTACTTC. Protein product: CASTLGPSSYEQYF.

This clonotype was observed many times. The gene calls are TRBV14 and TRBJ2-3; D not certain. V was cut by 4 bases and J by 6 bases, with 11 bases left in between. CDR1 is SGHDN and CDR2 is FVKESK in the germline V gene. CDR3 length equals 13 residues. The CDR3 reads CASSLAASDTQYF. In nucleotides, the CDR3 is TGTGCCAGCAGCCTAGCAGCCTCGGATACGCAGTATTTT.

This clonotype occurred many times. This rearrangement joins TRBV25-1 to TRBJ2-6, with D uncertain. Germline CDR1 is MGHDK and CDR2 is SYGVNS. Trimming left V 1 base short and J 4 bases short, with 2 bases between. The CDR3 loop spans 13 amino acids. Written as DNA, the CDR3 is TGTGCCAGCAGTGAATCAGGGGCCAACGTCCTGACTTTC. Residues: CASSESGANVLTF. The variable domain in full, with the rest retrieved from reference TRBV25-1 and TRBJ2-6, is EADIYQTPRYLVIGTGKKITLECSQTMGHDKMYWYQQDPGMELHLIHYSYGVNSTEKGDLSSESTVSRIRTEHFPLTLESARPSHTSQYLCASSESGANVLTFGAGSRLTVL.

J is TRBJ1-6 and V is TRBV5-6; 8 bases are a match to TRBD1. CDR1 is SGHDT, CDR2 YYEEEE, per germline. After removal of 3 bases from V and 9 bases from J, the junction contained 8 bases not matched to a gene. This CDR3 spans 15 amino acids. CDR3 sequence: CASSSETGVRSPLHF. DNA for the CDR3: TGTGCCAGCAGCTCTGAGACAGGGGTACGTTCACCCCTCCACTTT.

This clonotype appeared many times. The rearrangement joins TRBV4-1 to TRBJ1-2, with D unclear. The CDR3 length is 16 residues. Trimming left V 0 bases short and J 2 bases short, with 13 bases between. Germline assignment: CDR1 MGHRA and CDR2 YSYEKL. CDR3 nucleotide sequence: TGCGCCAGCAGCCAAGATCCCGCAGTCAGGAACTATGGCTACACCTTC. Translation gives CASSQDPAVRNYGYTF.

The chain employs TRBV24-1 and TRBJ2-7; D is unclear. This CDR3 has 16 amino acids. The V gene's germline CDR1 is KGHDR and CDR2 SFDVKD. V lost 4 bases and J lost 5, with 20 bases in between. The CDR3 bases are TGTGCCACCAGTGAGCCAGCGTCGGACGGATCCCACGAGCAGTACTTC. Translation: CATSEPASDGSHEQYF.

This chain uses TRBV20-1 with TRBJ1-1, with a weak D call TRBD1 (6 bases). This CDR3 contains 13 residues. The germline V and J ends were trimmed by 3 bases and 4 bases, with 12 bases remaining between them. Germline lookup yields CDR1 DFQATT and CDR2 SNEGSKA (reference sequence). CDR3 amino acids: CSASRGRGTEAFF. DNA of the CDR3: TGCAGTGCTAGCAGGGGCAGGGGCACTGAAGCTTTCTTT.